This entry describes one TCR beta chain. Data came from immunoSEQ multiplex PCR; TCRdb stores just in-frame clones and leaves some out. The sample gives just over 650,000 clones, approximately 90% of which show up once; approximately 0.25% is in the top ten. The CDR3 totals 18 residues. Germline assignment: CDR1 LGHNA and CDR2 YNFKEQ. V dropped 2 bases and J dropped 2; count of bases not matched to a gene: 13. This sample was taken from a study of blood T cell repertoires in COVID-19. The overall study: T cells, B-cell-depleted T cells, or PBMCs provided the cDNA or gDNA that served as material.

The specimen sequenced was peripheral blood. The rearrangement links TRBV4-2 to TRBJ2-7, with 9 bases that match TRBD1. The clonotype comes from a woman between 18 and 29 years old with acute or convalescent COVID-19. CDR3 sequence: CASSQKVAGQGSAYEQYF. The CDR3 region has the DNA TGTGCCAGCAGCCAAAAGGTGGCGGGACAGGGTTCGGCCTACGAGCAGTACTTC.